The 21 T cell receptor beta chains presented below share a single source sample, sequenced in a study of T cells in Graves' hyperthyroidism and ophthalmopathy. RNA transcripts gave rise to amplified TCR beta CDR3 regions. An initial round of RT-PCR targeting the TCR CDR3 relied on the HTBI primer set. In TCRdb, the multiplex PCR reads were re-called with MiXCR into one record per CDR3 protein. Of more than 550,000 distinct CDR3 sequences listed, approximately 42% were seen once; the top ten hold about 7.7%. Sequencing used peripheral blood or thyroid tissue (not recorded which). These receptors were collected from an adult man with Graves' disease, either hyperthyroidism or ophthalmopathy (not recorded which).

This clonotype was picked up one time. CDR3 DNA sequence: TGTGCTAGTGGGCAGGCTGACACCTACGAGCAGTACTTC. Amino acid sequence: CASGQADTYEQYF. This chain links TRBV25-1 with TRBJ2-7; D unclear. The CDR3 covers 13 residues. Per the germline V gene, CDR1 is MGHDK and CDR2 is SYGVNS.

This clonotype was found a few times. The chain links TRBV20-1 to TRBJ1-5, with a possible D match to TRBD1 (5 bases). This CDR3 is built from 15 residues. Between the trimmed V and J ends, which lost 4 bases and 0 bases, there was a span of 13 bases. Per the germline V gene, CDR1 is DFQATT and CDR2 is SNEGSKA (reference sequence). CDR3: CSATIAGTSNQPQHF. DNA for the CDR3: TGCAGTGCTACCATAGCAGGGACTAGCAATCAGCCCCAGCATTTT.

This clonotype was detected ten times or more. The rearrangement links TRBV20-1 to TRBJ2-5; D remains unclear. The CDR3 length is 11 residues. CDR1 DFQATT and CDR2 SNEGSKA come from the germline V gene (reference sequence). The V and J ends lost 6 bases and 3 bases respectively, with 8 bases between them. CDR3 nucleotides: TGCAGTGCCGTGGATAAAGAGACCCAGTACTTC. Amino acids: CSAVDKETQYF.

This clonotype was counted only a few times. The chain links TRBV7-9 to TRBJ2-7, with D possibly matching TRBD2 (6 bases). Trimming took off 5 bases at V and 0 bases at J, with 14 bases between the two ends. Germline V CDR1 and CDR2: SEHNR, FQNEAQ (reference sequence). The CDR3 consists of 15 residues. CDR3 sequence: CASSPGDGSSYEQYF. DNA of the CDR3: TGTGCCAGCAGCCCCGGGGACGGGAGCTCCTACGAGCAGTACTTC.

This clonotype has just one count. One end of the junction varies from germline; a read error may be responsible. The V gene is TRBV20-1, the J gene TRBJ2-5; 9 bases are shared with TRBD2. Germline V gene sequence: CDR1 DFQATT, CDR2 SNEGSKA (reference sequence). The CDR3 covers 14 residues. CDR3 in amino acids: CSAGPGLAEETQYF. The DNA of the CDR3 is TGCAGTGCTGGACCGGGACTAGCTGAGGAGACCCAATACTTC.

Ten or more counts support this clonotype. The V and J genes are TRBV7-2 and TRBJ2-7; D is perhaps TRBD2 (6 bases). The CDR3 covers 15 residues. Germline loops: CDR1 SGHTA, CDR2 FQGNSA. V lost 4 bases and J 3 bases, leaving 16 bases between the germline ends. This chain's CDR3 is CASSWDGGQLYEQYF. The DNA of the CDR3 is TGTGCCAGCAGCTGGGACGGAGGGCAGCTCTACGAGCAGTACTTC.

This chain links TRBV7-2 with TRBJ2-7; D is perhaps TRBD1 (6 bases). The CDR3 totals 13 residues. The V gene lost 3 bases and the J gene lost 3 bases, with 9 bases spanning the gap. Germline CDR1 is SGHTA and CDR2 is FQGNSA. CDR3 region: CASSFYRVYEQYF. The DNA of the CDR3 is TGTGCCAGCAGCTTCTACAGGGTCTACGAGCAGTACTTC.

This sequence joins TRBV20-1 and TRBJ1-2; 8 bases are shared with TRBD1. CDR1 and CDR2 from the germline V gene are DFQATT and SNEGSKA (reference sequence). The CDR3 length is 18 residues. Trimming at V came to 0 bases and at J to 4 bases, leaving 16 bases not matched to a gene. The CDR3 region has the DNA TGCAGTGCTAGAGATCAATCAGGCAGGGGGCGTGGGAGCTATGGCTACACCTTC. This codes for CSARDQSGRGRGSYGYTF.

The chain links TRBV2 to TRBJ2-5, with D tentatively TRBD1 (7 bases). Trimming pared 6 bases from V and 1 base from J, leaving 15 bases between. Germline loops: CDR1 SNHLY, CDR2 FYNNEI. The CDR3 runs 15 residues. CDR3 coding DNA: TGTGCCAGCAGCGGAGGGGGCGGAGTCCAAGAGACCCAGTACTTC. Its translation is CASSGGGGVQETQYF. Together with reference TRBV2 and TRBJ2-5, the CDR3 gives the full variable domain: EPEVTQTPSHQVTQMGQEVILRCVPISNHLYFYWYRQILGQKVEFLVSFYNNEISEKSEIFDDQFSVERPDGSNFTLKIRSTKLEDSAMYFCASSGGGGVQETQYFGPGTRLLVL.

This clonotype was seen more than once but under ten times. This rearrangement joins TRBV20-1 to TRBJ2-7, with 15 bases matching TRBD2. This CDR3 is 14 amino acids long. With V trimmed by 6 bases and J by 7 bases, 7 bases remained unmatched. The germline CDR1 and CDR2 sequences are DFQATT and SNEGSKA (reference sequence). The CDR3 protein is CSALGLAGGWEQYF. CDR3 bases: TGCAGTGCATTGGGACTAGCGGGAGGTTGGGAGCAGTACTTC.

CDR3 bases: TGCAGCGTTGGTCAGGGGAGCACCGGGGAGCTGTTTTTT. Translated, it gives CSVGQGSTGELFF. This chain links TRBV29-1 with TRBJ2-2; TRBD1 is a possible D gene (6 bases). The CDR3 is made up of 13 amino acids. The V end lost 4 bases, the J end lost 4 bases, and 10 bases lay between the germline ends. In germline, CDR1 is SQVTM, CDR2 ANQGSEA.

This chain uses TRBV30 with TRBJ1-6; 7 bases are a match to TRBD1. J was trimmed by 9 bases and V by 0 bases; bases with no gene match: 5. CDR3 length: 14 residues. Germline V gene sequence: CDR1 GTSNPN, CDR2 SVGIG (reference sequence). The CDR3 here is CAWSVTGQRSPLHF. For the CDR3, the DNA is TGTGCCTGGAGTGTGACAGGGCAGCGTTCACCCCTCCACTTT.

A few counts support this clonotype. The chain employs TRBV7-9 and TRBJ2-2; D remains ambiguous. Germline CDR1 reads SEHNR; CDR2 reads FQNEAQ (reference sequence). Trimming took off 3 bases at V and 7 bases at J, with 9 bases between the two ends. This CDR3 spans 13 amino acids. In DNA, the CDR3 is TGTGCCAGCAGCTTTCTTTTGTTCGGGGAGCTGTTTTTT. It encodes CASSFLLFGELFF.

This clonotype was counted only a few times. The chain couples TRBV10-1 to TRBJ2-2; 10 bases line up with TRBD2. With 4 bases clipped from V and 1 base from J, the junction kept 6 bases outside the gene matches. The CDR3 sequence is 17 residues long. CDR1 is WNHNN and CDR2 is SYGVQD in the germline V gene (reference sequence). This CDR3 reads CASSAFTSGKNTGELFF. CDR3 in DNA: TGCGCCAGCAGTGCATTCACTAGCGGGAAGAACACCGGGGAGCTGTTTTTT.

The J gene is TRBJ1-3, the V gene TRBV7-9; D is uncertain. Trimming took off 4 bases at V and 0 bases at J, with 10 bases between the two ends. Germline assignment: CDR1 SEHNR and CDR2 FQNEAQ (reference sequence). The CDR3 is 15 residues long. The CDR3 nucleotides read TGTGCCAGCAGCTCAGACTCAGCCTCTGGAAACACCATATATTTT. It translates to CASSSDSASGNTIYF.

The genes are TRBV20-1 and TRBJ2-5; possibly TRBD1 or TRBD2 for D (5 bases each). The J call is uncertain, as TRBJ2-7 better fits the DNA end. The CDR3 extends over 14 amino acids. The V gene's germline CDR1 is DFQATT and CDR2 SNEGSKA (reference sequence). CDR3 amino acids: CSARARDPSYEQYF. The CDR3 bases are TGCAGTGCTAGAGCCCGGGACCCTAGCTACGAGCAGTACTTC.

Of note for this clonotype: Because it lacks the conserved phenylalanine or tryptophan at the end, this CDR3 is likely a read error. The CDR3 loop reads CASSQASGGPYEQYL. In nucleotides, the CDR3 is TGTGCCAGCAGCCAAGCTAGCGGGGGACCTTACGAGCAGTACCTC. The chain carries TRBV7-9 and TRBJ2-7, with TRBD2 matching over 10 bases. CDR1 and CDR2 (germline): SEHNR, FQNEAQ (reference sequence). V was clipped by 5 bases and J by 4 bases; unmatched bases: 8. The CDR3 is 15 residues long.

The chain recombines TRBV15 with TRBJ2-5; TRBD2 matches 14 bases. The CDR3 is 16 residues long. The germline V gene encodes CDR1 LNHNV and CDR2 YYDKDF (reference sequence). The ends lost 5 bases at V and 2 bases at J; junction bases unmatched: 4. CDR3: CATSGGLAGVQETQYF. CDR3 nucleotides: TGTGCCACCAGCGGGGGACTAGCGGGGGTGCAAGAGACCCAGTACTTC.

V gene TRBV29-1 combines with J gene TRBJ1-2, with TRBD1 as a possible D gene (6 bases). Germline-derived CDR1 and CDR2 are SQVTM and ANQGSEA. The CDR3 is 11 residues long. V was trimmed by 0 bases and J by 12 bases, leaving 11 bases between them. CDR3 residues: CSVEEGAGNTF. CDR3 DNA: TGCAGCGTTGAAGAGGGGGCTGGAAACACCTTC.

This clonotype has a count of ten or more. The chain links TRBV10-2 to TRBJ1-3; 7 positions match TRBD1. CDR1 WSHSY and CDR2 SAAADI come from the germline V gene. The CDR3 is 13 amino acids. V was clipped by 7 bases and J by 5 bases; unmatched bases: 5. CDR3 sequence: CASIGGVRNTIYF. As DNA, the CDR3 is TGCGCCAGCATAGGGGGCGTCAGAAACACCATATATTTT.

In this sample, this clonotype turned up many times. The CDR3 sequence: CASSVRPGDGNTIYF. In DNA, the CDR3 is TGTGCCAGCAGCGTAAGGCCAGGGGATGGAAACACCATATATTTT. The chain couples TRBV9 to TRBJ1-3, with D possibly being TRBD1 (6 bases). Deletions cut 1 base from V and 3 bases from J, with 11 bases between. Germline loops: CDR1 SGDLS, CDR2 YYNGEE. The CDR3 is 15 amino acids.